This entry lists 5 T cell receptor beta chains sequenced from one sample in a study of T cells after yellow fever vaccination. TCRdb reprocessed the 5' RACE reads via MiXCR and lists one record per CDR3 protein. The table lists 150,000 to 200,000 distinct CDR3 sequences, more than 5.5% of them singletons, with approximately 2.5% in the top ten. The specimen was CD4+ T cells sorted from PBMCs, collected 4 to 6 days after the first yellow fever vaccination. Receptor source: a man younger than 30 who received the YFV17D yellow fever vaccine.

In this sample, this clonotype turned up many times. V gene TRBV5-1 combines with J gene TRBJ1-3; D might be TRBD1 (6 bases). Germline V CDR1 and CDR2: SGHRS, YFSETQ. CDR3 length: 17 residues. The V end was cut by 2 bases, the J end by 0 bases, with 15 bases between. This chain's CDR3 is CASSFTLQGHSGNTIYF. CDR3 nucleotides: TGCGCCAGCAGCTTTACACTACAGGGCCACTCTGGAAACACCATATATTTT.

This clonotype has a count of ten or more. The gene calls are TRBV24-1 and TRBJ1-2; D remains unclear. CDR1 is KGHDR and CDR2 is SFDVKD in the germline V gene. V was trimmed by 1 base and J by 4 bases, leaving 9 bases between them. The CDR3 has 14 residues. The CDR3 region has the DNA TGTGCCACCAGTGATTTCCCTCGATCCTATGGCTACACCTTC. Translation gives CATSDFPRSYGYTF.

This clonotype has a handful of counts. The chain combines TRBV11-2 with TRBJ1-3; no clear D. Germline V gives CDR1 SGHAT, CDR2 FQNNGV. Trimming pared 3 bases from V and 4 bases from J, leaving 7 bases between. The CDR3 contains 13 residues. CDR3 in DNA: TGTGCCAGCAGCTTGTATGGAGGAAACACCATATATTTT. Amino acid sequence: CASSLYGGNTIYF.

This clonotype was observed at least ten times. V is TRBV28 and J is TRBJ2-5; TRBD1 matches at 7 bases. Germline CDR1 and CDR2: MDHEN and SYDVKM. Trimming cost V 8 bases and J 0 bases; bases outside gene matches: 9. This CDR3 contains 15 residues. The chain's CDR3 is CASRPGDRNQETQYF. The CDR3, as DNA: TGTGCCAGCCGACCCGGGGACAGAAACCAAGAGACCCAGTACTTC. The whole variable domain, remainder taken from reference TRBV28 and TRBJ2-5, is DVKVTQSSRYLVKRTGEKVFLECVQDMDHENMFWYRQDPGLGLRLIYFSYDVKMKEKGDIPEGYSVSREKKERFSLILESASTNQTSMYLCASRPGDRNQETQYFGPGTRLLVL.

The J gene is TRBJ1-1, the V gene TRBV9; 7 positions agree with TRBD1. The germline gives CDR1 SGDLS, CDR2 YYNGEE. The CDR3 sequence is 15 residues long. Trimming at V came to 0 bases and at J to 3 bases, leaving 5 bases not matched to a gene. In DNA, the CDR3 is TGTGCCAGCAGCGTAGGGGGGACAGCCGACACTGAAGCTTTCTTT. Translated, it gives CASSVGGTADTEAFF.